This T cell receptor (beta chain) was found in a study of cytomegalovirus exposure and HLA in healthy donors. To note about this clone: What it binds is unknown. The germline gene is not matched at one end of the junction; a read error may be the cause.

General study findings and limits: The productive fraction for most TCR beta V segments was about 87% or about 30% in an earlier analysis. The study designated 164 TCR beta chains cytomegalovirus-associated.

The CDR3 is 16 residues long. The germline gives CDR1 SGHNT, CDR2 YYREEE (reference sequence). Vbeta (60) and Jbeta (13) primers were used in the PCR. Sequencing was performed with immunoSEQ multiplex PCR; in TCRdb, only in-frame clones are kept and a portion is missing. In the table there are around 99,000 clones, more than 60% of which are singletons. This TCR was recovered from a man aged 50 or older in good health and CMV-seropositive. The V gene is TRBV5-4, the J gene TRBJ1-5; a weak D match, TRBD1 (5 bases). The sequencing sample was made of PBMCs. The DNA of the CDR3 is TGTGCCAGCAGCTTGGCGGGGGGACCCCTCAATCAGCCCCAGAATTTT. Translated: CASSLAGGPLNQPQNF. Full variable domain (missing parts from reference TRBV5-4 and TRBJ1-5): ETGVTQSPTHLIKTRGQQVTLRCSSQSGHNTVSWYQQALGQGPQFIFQYYREEENGRGNFPPRFSGLQFPNYSSELNVNALELDDSALYLCASSLAGGPLNQPQNFGDGTRLSIL.